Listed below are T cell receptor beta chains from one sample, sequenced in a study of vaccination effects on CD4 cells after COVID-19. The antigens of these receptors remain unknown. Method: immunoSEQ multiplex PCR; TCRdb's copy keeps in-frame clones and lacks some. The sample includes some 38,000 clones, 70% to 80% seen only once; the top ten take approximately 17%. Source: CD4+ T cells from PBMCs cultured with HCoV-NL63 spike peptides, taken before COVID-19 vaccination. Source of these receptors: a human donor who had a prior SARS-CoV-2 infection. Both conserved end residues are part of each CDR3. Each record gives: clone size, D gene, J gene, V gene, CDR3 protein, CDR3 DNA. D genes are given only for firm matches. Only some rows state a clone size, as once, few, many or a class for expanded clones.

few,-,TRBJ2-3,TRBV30,CAWSVRRADTQYF,TGTGCCTGGAGTGTACGGCGGGCAGATACGCAGTATTTT
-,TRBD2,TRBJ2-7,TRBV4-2,CASSQDTSGPYEQYF,TGTGCCAGCAGCCAAGATACTAGCGGGCCCTACGAGCAGTACTTC
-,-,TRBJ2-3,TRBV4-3,CASSQDLTETDTQYF,TGCGCCAGCAGCCAAGACTTGACAGAGACAGATACGCAGTATTTT
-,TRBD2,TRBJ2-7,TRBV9,CASSEGSGGWYEQYF,TGTGCCAGCAGCGAGGGAAGCGGGGGGTGGTACGAGCAGTACTTC
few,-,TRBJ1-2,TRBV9,CASGETGFGLGYTF,TGTGCCAGCGGAGAAACAGGGTTTGGGTTGGGCTACACCTTC
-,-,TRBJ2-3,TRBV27,CASSFWSTDTQYF,TGTGCCAGCAGTTTCTGGAGCACAGATACGCAGTATTTT
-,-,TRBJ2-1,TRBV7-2,CASSPQPYNEQFF,TGTGCCAGCAGCCCGCAGCCCTACAATGAGCAGTTCTTC
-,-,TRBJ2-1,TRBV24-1,CATSDPGPISYNEQFF,TGTGCCACCAGTGACCCGGGGCCCATCTCCTACAATGAGCAGTTCTTC
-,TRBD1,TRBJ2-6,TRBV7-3,CASSSRTGGTGANVLTF,TGTGCCAGCAGCTCCCGGACAGGGGGGACTGGGGCCAACGTCCTGACTTTC
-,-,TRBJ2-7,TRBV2,CASSAGTYNYEQYF,TGTGCCAGCAGTGCCGGGACTTATAACTACGAGCAGTACTTC
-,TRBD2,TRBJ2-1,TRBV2,CAIRTSGRYNEQFF,TGTGCCATACGGACTAGCGGGAGGTACAATGAGCAGTTCTTC
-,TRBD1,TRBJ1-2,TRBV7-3,CASSLQGAEGYTF,TGTGCCAGCTCCTTGCAGGGGGCAGAAGGCTACACCTTC
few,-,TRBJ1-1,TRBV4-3,CASSQDLGGFLNTEAFF,TGCGCCAGCAGCCAAGATCTCGGTGGATTTTTAAACACTGAAGCTTTCTTT
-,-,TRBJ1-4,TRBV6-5,CASSREPWEKLFF,TGTGCCAGCAGCCGAGAGCCCTGGGAAAAACTGTTTTTT
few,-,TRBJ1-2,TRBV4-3,CASSQDHNYGYTF,TGCGCCAGCAGCCAAGATCACAACTATGGCTACACCTTC
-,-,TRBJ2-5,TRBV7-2,CASSPDNLAETQYF,TGTGCCAGCAGCCCGGACAACTTGGCAGAGACCCAGTACTTC
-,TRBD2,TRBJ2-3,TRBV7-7,CASSAGLAGPGGADTQYF,TGTGCTAGCAGCGCCGGACTAGCGGGCCCCGGTGGAGCAGATACGCAGTATTTT
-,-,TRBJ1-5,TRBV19,CASSVDRNQPQHF,TGTGCCAGTAGTGTCGACAGAAATCAGCCCCAGCATTTT
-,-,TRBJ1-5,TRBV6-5,CASSYSVHQPQHF,TGTGCCAGCAGTTACTCCGTCCATCAGCCCCAGCATTTT
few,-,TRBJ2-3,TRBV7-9,CASSLQGIRTDTQYF,TGTGCCAGCAGCCTCCAGGGGATCCGCACAGATACGCAGTATTTT